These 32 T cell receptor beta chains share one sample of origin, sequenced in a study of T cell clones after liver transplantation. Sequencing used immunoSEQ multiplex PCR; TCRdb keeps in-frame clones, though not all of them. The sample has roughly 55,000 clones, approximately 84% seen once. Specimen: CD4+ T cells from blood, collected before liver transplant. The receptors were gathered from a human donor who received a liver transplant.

The CDR3 sequence is CASSLTRRETQYF. The CDR3 coding sequence is TGTGCCAGCAGCTTGACCCGGAGGGAGACCCAGTACTTC. The V and J genes are TRBV7-3 and TRBJ2-5; TRBD2 is a possible D gene (5 bases). V lost 3 bases, J lost 5 bases, and 10 bases lay in between. CDR1 is SGHTA and CDR2 is FQGTGA in the germline V gene. The CDR3 is 13 amino acids.

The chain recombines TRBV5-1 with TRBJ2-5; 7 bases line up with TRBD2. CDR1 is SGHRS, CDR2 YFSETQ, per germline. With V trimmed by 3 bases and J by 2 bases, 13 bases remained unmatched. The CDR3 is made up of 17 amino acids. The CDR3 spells CASSSYQRGGFQETQYF. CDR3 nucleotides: TGCGCCAGCAGCTCCTACCAGCGGGGAGGATTTCAAGAGACCCAGTACTTC.

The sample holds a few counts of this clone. The CDR3 sequence: CAWNNRVGQYF. For the CDR3, the DNA is TGTGCCTGGAATAATAGGGTCGGGCAGTACTTC. This rearrangement joins TRBV30 to TRBJ2-7; D call uncertain. CDR3 size: 11 residues. Trimming stripped 4 bases from V and 9 bases from J, with 13 bases between. Germline CDR1 and CDR2: GTSNPN and SVGIG (reference sequence).

The chain's CDR3 is CASSAGDREDTEAFF. CDR3 DNA sequence: TGTGCCAGCAGCGCCGGGGACAGGGAGGACACTGAAGCTTTCTTT. V is TRBV9 and J is TRBJ1-1; the match to TRBD1 covers 9 bases. The CDR3 spans 15 residues. The V segment lost 3 bases and the J segment 3 bases; nucleotides outside the gene matches: 6. Germline CDR1 and CDR2: SGDLS and YYNGEE.

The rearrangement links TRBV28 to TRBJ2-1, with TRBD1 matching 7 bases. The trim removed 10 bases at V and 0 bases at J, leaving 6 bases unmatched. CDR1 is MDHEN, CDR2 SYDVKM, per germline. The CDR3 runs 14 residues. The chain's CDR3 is CATKGGGSYNEQFF. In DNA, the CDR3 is TGTGCCACAAAAGGGGGCGGCTCCTACAATGAGCAGTTCTTC. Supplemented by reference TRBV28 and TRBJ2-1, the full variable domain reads DVKVTQSSRYLVKRTGEKVFLECVQDMDHENMFWYRQDPGLGLRLIYFSYDVKMKEKGDIPEGYSVSREKKERFSLILESASTNQTSMYLCATKGGGSYNEQFFGPGTRLTVL.

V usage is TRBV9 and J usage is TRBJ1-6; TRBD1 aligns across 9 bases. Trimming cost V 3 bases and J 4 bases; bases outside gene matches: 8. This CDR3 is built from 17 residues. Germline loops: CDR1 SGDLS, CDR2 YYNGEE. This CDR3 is CASSASDRGLYNSPLHF. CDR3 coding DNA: TGTGCCAGCAGCGCCAGTGACAGGGGGTTATATAATTCACCCCTCCACTTT.

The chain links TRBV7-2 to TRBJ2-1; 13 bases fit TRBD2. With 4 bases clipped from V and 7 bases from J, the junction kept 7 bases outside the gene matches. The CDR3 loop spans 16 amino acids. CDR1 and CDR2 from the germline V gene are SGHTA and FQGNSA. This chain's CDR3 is CASSYTSGGARNEQFF. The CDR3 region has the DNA TGTGCCAGCAGCTACACTAGCGGGGGGGCACGGAATGAGCAGTTCTTC.

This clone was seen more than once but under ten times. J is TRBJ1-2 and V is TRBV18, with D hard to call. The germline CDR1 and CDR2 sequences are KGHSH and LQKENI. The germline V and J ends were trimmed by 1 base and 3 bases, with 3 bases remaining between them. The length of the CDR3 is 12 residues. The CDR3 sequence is CASSPQDYGYTF. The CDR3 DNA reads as TGTGCCAGCTCACCACAGGACTATGGCTACACCTTC.

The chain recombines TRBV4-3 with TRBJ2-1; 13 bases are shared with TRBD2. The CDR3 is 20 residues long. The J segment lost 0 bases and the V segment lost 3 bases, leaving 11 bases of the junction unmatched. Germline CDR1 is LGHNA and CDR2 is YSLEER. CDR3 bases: TGCGCCAGCAGCCAGGGGGCCGGGACTAGCGGGATCAGCTCCTACAATGAGCAGTTCTTC. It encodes CASSQGAGTSGISSYNEQFF.

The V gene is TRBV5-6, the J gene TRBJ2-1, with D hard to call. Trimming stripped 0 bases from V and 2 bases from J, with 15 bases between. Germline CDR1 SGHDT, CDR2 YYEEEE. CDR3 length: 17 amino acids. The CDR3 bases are TGTGCCAGCAGCTTGGAGGTCGGCGGCACCACCTACAATGAGCAGTTCTTC. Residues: CASSLEVGGTTYNEQFF.

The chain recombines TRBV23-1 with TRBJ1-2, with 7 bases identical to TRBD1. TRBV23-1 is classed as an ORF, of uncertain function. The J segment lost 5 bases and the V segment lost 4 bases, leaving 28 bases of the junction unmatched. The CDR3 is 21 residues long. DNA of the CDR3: TGCGCCAGCAGTCCCCAAAAAAAGGACAAGGACCGGGACAGAAACAATTATGGCTACACCTTC. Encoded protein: CASSPQKKDKDRDRNNYGYTF.

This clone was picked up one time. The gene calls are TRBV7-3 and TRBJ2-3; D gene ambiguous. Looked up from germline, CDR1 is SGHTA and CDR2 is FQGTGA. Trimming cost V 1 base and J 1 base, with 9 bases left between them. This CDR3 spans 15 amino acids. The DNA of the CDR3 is TGTGCCAGCAGCTTAAAAGGCTCTCGCACAGATACGCAGTATTTT. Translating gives CASSLKGSRTDTQYF. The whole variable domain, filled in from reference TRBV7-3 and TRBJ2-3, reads GAGVSQTPSNKVTEKGKYVELRCDPISGHTALYWYRQSLGQGPEFLIYFQGTGAADDSGLPNDRFFAVRPEGSVSTLKIQRTERGDSAVYLCASSLKGSRTDTQYFGPGTRLTVL.

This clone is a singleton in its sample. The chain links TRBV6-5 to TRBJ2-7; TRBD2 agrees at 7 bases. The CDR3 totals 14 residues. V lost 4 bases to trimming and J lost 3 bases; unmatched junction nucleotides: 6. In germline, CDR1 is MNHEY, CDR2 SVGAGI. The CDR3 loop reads CASSWTGGNYEQYF. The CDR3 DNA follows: TGTGCCAGCAGTTGGACCGGGGGGAACTACGAGCAGTACTTC.

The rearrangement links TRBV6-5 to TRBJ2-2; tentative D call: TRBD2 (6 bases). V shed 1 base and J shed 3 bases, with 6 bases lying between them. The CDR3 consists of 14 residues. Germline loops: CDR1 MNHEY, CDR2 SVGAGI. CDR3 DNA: TGTGCCAGCAGTTACTGGGGGGACACCGGGGAGCTGTTTTTT. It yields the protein CASSYWGDTGELFF.

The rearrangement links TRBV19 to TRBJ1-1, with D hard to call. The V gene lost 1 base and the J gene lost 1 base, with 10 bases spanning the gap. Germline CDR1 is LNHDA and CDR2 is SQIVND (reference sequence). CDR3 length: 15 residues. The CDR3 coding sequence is TGTGCCAGTAGTATAGTAGCGGGAAAGAACACTGAAGCTTTCTTT. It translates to CASSIVAGKNTEAFF.

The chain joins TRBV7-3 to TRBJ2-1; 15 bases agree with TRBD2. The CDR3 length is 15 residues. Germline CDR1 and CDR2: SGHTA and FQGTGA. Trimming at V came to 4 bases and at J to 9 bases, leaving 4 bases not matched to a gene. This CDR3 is CASSSGLAGGTEQFF. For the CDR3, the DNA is TGTGCCAGCAGCTCCGGACTAGCGGGGGGGACTGAGCAGTTCTTC.

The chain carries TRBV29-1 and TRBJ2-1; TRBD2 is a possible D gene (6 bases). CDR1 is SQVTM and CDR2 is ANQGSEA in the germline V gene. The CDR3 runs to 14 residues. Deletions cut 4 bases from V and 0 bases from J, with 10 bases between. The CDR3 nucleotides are TGCAGCGTTGCGGCGGGGCGCTCCTACAATGAGCAGTTCTTC. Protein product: CSVAAGRSYNEQFF.

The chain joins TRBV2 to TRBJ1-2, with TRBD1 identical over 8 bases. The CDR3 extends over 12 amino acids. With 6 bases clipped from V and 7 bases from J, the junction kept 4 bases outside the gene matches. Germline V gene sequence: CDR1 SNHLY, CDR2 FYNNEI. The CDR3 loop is CASRQGAAGYTF. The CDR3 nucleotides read TGTGCCAGCAGGCAGGGGGCGGCTGGCTACACCTTC.

The CDR3 nucleotides are TGTGCCAGCAGTGCCCCCTGGGGACAGGGAATCGAAGCTTTCTTT. Protein sequence: CASSAPWGQGIEAFF. The rearrangement links TRBV28 to TRBJ1-1, with TRBD1 identical over 9 bases. V was clipped by 5 bases and J by 8 bases; unmatched bases: 12. CDR1 and CDR2 from the germline V gene are MDHEN and SYDVKM. The CDR3 length is 15 residues.

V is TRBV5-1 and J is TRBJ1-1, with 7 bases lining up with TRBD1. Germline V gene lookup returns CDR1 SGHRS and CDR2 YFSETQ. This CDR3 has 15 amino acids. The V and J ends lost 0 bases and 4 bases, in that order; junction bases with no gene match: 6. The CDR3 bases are TGCGCCAGCAGCTTGGGACAGGGAATAGTCACTGAAGCTTTCTTT. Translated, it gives CASSLGQGIVTEAFF. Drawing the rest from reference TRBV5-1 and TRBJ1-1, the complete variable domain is KAGVTQTPRYLIKTRGQQVTLSCSPISGHRSVSWYQQTPGQGLQFLFEYFSETQRNKGNFPGRFSGRQFSNSRSEMNVSTLELGDSALYLCASSLGQGIVTEAFFGQGTRLTVV.

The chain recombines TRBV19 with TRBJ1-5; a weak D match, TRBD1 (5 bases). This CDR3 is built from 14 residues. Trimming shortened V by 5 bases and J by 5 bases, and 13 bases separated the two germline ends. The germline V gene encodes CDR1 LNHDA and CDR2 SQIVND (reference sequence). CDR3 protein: CASSFGLGDQPQHF. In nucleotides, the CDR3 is TGTGCCAGTAGTTTCGGATTGGGGGATCAGCCCCAGCATTTT.

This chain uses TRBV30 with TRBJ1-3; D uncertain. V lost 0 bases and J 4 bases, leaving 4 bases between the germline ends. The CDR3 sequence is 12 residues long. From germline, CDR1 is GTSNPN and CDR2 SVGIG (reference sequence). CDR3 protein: CAWSVDGNTIYF. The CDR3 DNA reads TGTGCCTGGAGTGTCGACGGAAACACCATATATTTT.

The CDR3 region is CASSRGGQRAYGYTF. The CDR3 region has the DNA TGTGCCAGCAGCCGAGGGGGACAGCGGGCGTATGGCTACACCTTC. The chain is built from TRBV7-2 and TRBJ1-2; 7 nucleotides match TRBD1. With V trimmed by 5 bases and J by 5 bases, 11 bases remained unmatched. Germline values: CDR1 SGHTA, CDR2 FQGNSA. The CDR3 has 15 amino acids. The whole variable domain, remainder taken from reference TRBV7-2 and TRBJ1-2, is GAGVSQSPSNKVTEKGKDVELRCDPISGHTALYWYRQSLGQGLEFLIYFQGNSAPDKSGLPSDRFSAERTGGSVSTLTIQRTQQEDSAVYLCASSRGGQRAYGYTFGSGTRLTVV.

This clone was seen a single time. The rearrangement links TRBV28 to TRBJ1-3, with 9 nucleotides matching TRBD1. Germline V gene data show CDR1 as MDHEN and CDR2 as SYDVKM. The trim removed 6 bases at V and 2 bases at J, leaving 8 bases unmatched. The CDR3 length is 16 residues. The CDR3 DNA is TGTGCCAGCAGGTCCGGTGGGACAGGGCCTGGAAACACCATATATTTT. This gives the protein CASRSGGTGPGNTIYF.

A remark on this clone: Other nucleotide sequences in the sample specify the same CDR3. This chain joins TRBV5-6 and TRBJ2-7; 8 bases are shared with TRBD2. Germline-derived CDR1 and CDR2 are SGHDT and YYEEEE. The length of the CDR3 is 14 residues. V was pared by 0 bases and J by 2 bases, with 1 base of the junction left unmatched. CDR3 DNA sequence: TGTGCCAGCAGCTTGGCCGGGGGGGCCTACGAGCAGTACTTC. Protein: CASSLAGGAYEQYF.

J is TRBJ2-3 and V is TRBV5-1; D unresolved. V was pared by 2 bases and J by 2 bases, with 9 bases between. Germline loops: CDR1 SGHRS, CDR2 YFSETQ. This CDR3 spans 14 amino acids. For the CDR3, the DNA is TGCGCCAGCAGCTTAGGAAGTCCCACAGATACGCAGTATTTT. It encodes CASSLGSPTDTQYF.

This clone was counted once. CDR3 sequence (DNA): TGTGCCAGCAGCCAACCGGGACAGGGAAATTCACCCCTCCACTTT. Translation: CASSQPGQGNSPLHF. The rearrangement joins TRBV5-6 to TRBJ1-6, with 9 bases fitting TRBD1. This CDR3 region has 15 residues. The germline CDR1 and CDR2 sequences are SGHDT and YYEEEE. V lost 4 bases to trimming and J lost 7 bases; unmatched junction nucleotides: 6.

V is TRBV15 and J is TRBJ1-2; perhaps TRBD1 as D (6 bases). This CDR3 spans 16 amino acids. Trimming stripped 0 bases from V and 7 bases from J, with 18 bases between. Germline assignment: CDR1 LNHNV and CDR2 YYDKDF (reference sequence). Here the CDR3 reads CATSRDLSGGGGGYTF. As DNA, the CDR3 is TGTGCCACCAGCAGAGATTTGTCGGGAGGGGGAGGTGGCTACACCTTC.

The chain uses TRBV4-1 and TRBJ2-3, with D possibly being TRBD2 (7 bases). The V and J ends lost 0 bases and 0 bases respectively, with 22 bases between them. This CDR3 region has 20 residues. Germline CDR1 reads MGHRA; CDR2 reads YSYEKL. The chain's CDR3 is CASSQDLFAGATFSTDTQYF. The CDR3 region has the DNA TGCGCCAGCAGCCAAGATCTGTTCGCGGGGGCGACGTTTAGCACAGATACGCAGTATTTT.

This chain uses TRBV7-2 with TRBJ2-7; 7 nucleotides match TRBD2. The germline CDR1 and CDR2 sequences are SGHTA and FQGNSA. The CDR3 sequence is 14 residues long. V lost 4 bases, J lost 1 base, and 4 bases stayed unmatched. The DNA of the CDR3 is TGTGCCAGCAGCTCAGGACTAGGGTCCTACGAGCAGTACTTC. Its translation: CASSSGLGSYEQYF. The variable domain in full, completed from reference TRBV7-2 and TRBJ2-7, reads GAGVSQSPSNKVTEKGKDVELRCDPISGHTALYWYRQSLGQGLEFLIYFQGNSAPDKSGLPSDRFSAERTGGSVSTLTIQRTQQEDSAVYLCASSSGLGSYEQYFGPGTRLTVT.

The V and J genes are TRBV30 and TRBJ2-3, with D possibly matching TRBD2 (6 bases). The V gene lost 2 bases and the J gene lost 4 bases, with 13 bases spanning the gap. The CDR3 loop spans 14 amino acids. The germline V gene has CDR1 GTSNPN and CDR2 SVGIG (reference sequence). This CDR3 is CAWSTPSGADTQYF. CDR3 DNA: TGTGCCTGGAGTACCCCTTCGGGGGCAGATACGCAGTATTTT.

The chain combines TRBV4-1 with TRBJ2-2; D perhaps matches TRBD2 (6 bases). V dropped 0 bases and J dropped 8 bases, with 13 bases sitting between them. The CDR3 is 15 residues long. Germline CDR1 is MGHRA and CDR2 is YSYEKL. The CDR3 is CASSQDSSGGGELFF. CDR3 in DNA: TGCGCCAGCAGCCAAGACAGCTCCGGGGGAGGGGAGCTGTTTTTT.